The rows below give T cell receptor beta chains drawn from one sample of a study of blood T cell repertoires in COVID-19. Clones were sequenced by immunoSEQ multiplex PCR, and TCRdb holds only the in-frame ones, with some missing. The profile shows 310,000 or so clones, about 85% of them singletons. Sequencing input: peripheral blood. All receptors come from a woman between 45 and 60 years old who had recovered from COVID-19. CDR3s include the opening cysteine and the closing phenylalanine or tryptophan. Fields, in order: CDR3 length, V gene, J gene, CDR3 protein.

14	TRBV4-3	TRBJ2-1	CASSQEFTENEQFF
13	TRBV7-2	TRBJ2-7	CASRGAGGHEQYF
16	TRBV28	TRBJ2-2	CASSSDSEVNTGELFF
15	TRBV5-1	TRBJ1-2	CASSSVPTSSDGYTF
14	TRBV30	TRBJ2-1	CAWSRRGVHNEQFF
14	TRBV18	TRBJ1-1	CASSSNIGGTEAFF
15	TRBV30	TRBJ1-2	CAWSVGFADFYGYTF
16	TRBV5-1	TRBJ2-1	CASSHSQVGAYNEQFF
15	TRBV19	TRBJ2-2	CASSMIRANTGELFF
15	TRBV4-1	TRBJ1-5	CASSQGGGGSQPQHF
17	TRBV28	TRBJ2-1	CASGHETRGKSYNEQFF
15	TRBV6-4	TRBJ2-3	CASSSLPTRTDTQYF
16	TRBV25-1	TRBJ1-2	CASSEPGTGVNYGYTF
13	TRBV10-3	TRBJ1-2	CAISETGSNGYTF
15	TRBV11-2	TRBJ2-7	CASSSYRGQGSGQYF
13	TRBV27	TRBJ2-7	CASSLTASYEQYF
12	TRBV5-6	TRBJ1-6	CASSSNNSPLHF
13	TRBV7-2	TRBJ2-3	CASSFSQGDTQYF
14	TRBV10-3	TRBJ1-2	CAIREGGSNYGYTF
15	TRBV7-2	TRBJ1-2	CASSPGTGEGYGYTF
15	TRBV6-4	TRBJ2-7	CASSETGGSLYEQYF